Listed here are 32 T cell receptor beta chains from one sample, sequenced in a study of blood T cells in healthy people across ages. Next came a second PCR, run for about 7 to 12 cycles, which used a sample-barcoded 5' primer along with a J-beta primer mix. TCRdb redid the calling of the 5' RACE reads with MiXCR, one entry per CDR3 protein. This table has around 1,500,000 distinct CDR3 sequences, approximately 42% appearing once. Sequences were obtained from blood. These TCRs come from a woman between 18 and 29 years old in good health.

This clonotype was seen just once. The chain combines TRBV5-1 with TRBJ2-7; D perhaps matches TRBD2 (5 bases). V lost 7 bases, J lost 2 bases, and 13 bases lay in between. Germline V lookup: CDR1 SGHRS, CDR2 YFSETQ. The CDR3 covers 13 residues. CDR3 coding DNA: TGCGCCAGCCGAATTAGTAGCGCCTACGAGCAGTACTTC. Translated: CASRISSAYEQYF.

The chain uses TRBV2 and TRBJ1-4, with TRBD1 matching 9 bases. Trimming at V came to 3 bases and at J to 4 bases, leaving 3 bases not matched to a gene. Germline V CDR1 and CDR2: SNHLY, FYNNEI. The CDR3 covers 15 residues. The CDR3: CASSDDRGSNEKLFF. In DNA form, the CDR3 reads TGTGCCAGCAGTGACGACAGGGGGAGTAATGAAAAACTGTTTTTT.

The chain employs TRBV24-1 and TRBJ2-1; D is undetermined. The ends were cut back, 5 bases at V and 8 bases at J, with 18 bases in the middle. Germline lookup yields CDR1 KGHDR and CDR2 SFDVKD. CDR3 size: 15 residues. The CDR3 nucleotides are TGTGCCACCAGTGCCTTTGGGGTGGAGTTCGATGAGCAGTTCTTC. Its translation is CATSAFGVEFDEQFF.

This clonotype occurred a few times. The V and J genes are TRBV4-1 and TRBJ2-3; no definite D call. Trimming removed 4 bases at V and 2 bases at J, with 19 bases between. The length of the CDR3 is 17 residues. The germline CDR1 and CDR2 sequences are MGHRA and YSYEKL. CDR3 bases: TGCGCCAGCAGCCCCTTACCTCTGGTTTTCACCACAGATACGCAGTATTTT. Amino acid sequence: CASSPLPLVFTTDTQYF.

This clonotype was recorded a few times. The chain employs TRBV4-1 and TRBJ2-5; D remains unclear. Trimming shortened V by 1 base and J by 4 bases, and 10 bases separated the two germline ends. Germline CDR1 MGHRA, CDR2 YSYEKL. This CDR3 has 14 amino acids. DNA of the CDR3: TGCGCCAGCAGCCAAGGCGAATTATCAGAGACCCAGTACTTC. Translated: CASSQGELSETQYF.

This clonotype was seen more than once but under ten times. The rearrangement joins TRBV27 to TRBJ1-1, with D maybe TRBD1 (6 bases). CDR1 is MNHEY, CDR2 SMNVEV, per germline (reference sequence). This CDR3 has 14 amino acids. V gave up 4 bases and J gave up 4 bases, with 13 bases separating them. The CDR3 DNA reads as TGTGCCAGCAGTTCAGGGGTTTGGAGCACTGAAGCTTTCTTT. Protein: CASSSGVWSTEAFF.

This clonotype was detected a few times. The V gene is TRBV7-3, the J gene TRBJ1-1; unclear D gene. Germline V gene data show CDR1 as SGHTA and CDR2 as FQGTGA. The CDR3 runs to 14 residues. V lost 3 bases to trimming and J lost 3 bases, with 11 bases between them. The CDR3 nucleotides read TGTGCCAGCAGCTTTGGGATCGGGGACACTGAAGCTTTCTTT. Translated: CASSFGIGDTEAFF.

This chain links TRBV29-1 with TRBJ2-1; the match to TRBD2 covers 11 bases. CDR1 is SQVTM, CDR2 ANQGSEA, per germline. CDR3 length equals 16 residues. J was trimmed by 0 bases and V by 3 bases; bases with no gene match: 4. The CDR3 sequence: CSVEWGTSGSYNEQFF. CDR3 coding DNA: TGCAGCGTTGAGTGGGGGACTAGCGGCTCCTACAATGAGCAGTTCTTC.

In this sample, this clonotype turned up a few times. The chain couples TRBV5-1 to TRBJ2-7; the D gene is possibly TRBD1 (5 bases). The length of the CDR3 is 14 residues. Per the germline V gene, CDR1 is SGHRS and CDR2 is YFSETQ. Trimming pared 1 base from V and 2 bases from J, leaving 10 bases between. The CDR3, as DNA: TGCGCCAGCAGCTTGACAGGTCCGACCTACGAGCAGTACTTC. Its protein product is CASSLTGPTYEQYF.

This chain joins TRBV9 and TRBJ2-4; D may be TRBD1 (6 bases). The last part of the DNA fits TRBJ2-7 better; the J call may be wrong. Germline V lookup: CDR1 SGDLS, CDR2 YYNGEE. The CDR3 length is 15 residues. In nucleotides, the CDR3 is TGTGCCAGCAGCGTAGAGGCAGGGGTAGGCGACGAGCAGTACTTC. This sequence encodes CASSVEAGVGDEQYF.

This clonotype was counted once. The chain recombines TRBV4-2 with TRBJ1-4, with TRBD1 identical over 7 bases. This CDR3 comprises 14 residues. Germline-derived CDR1 and CDR2 are LGHNA and YNFKEQ. V gave up 4 bases and J gave up 8 bases; unmatched junction bases: 7. This CDR3 is CASSPRQGDEKLFF. The DNA for the CDR3 is TGTGCCAGCAGCCCAAGGCAGGGGGACGAAAAACTGTTTTTT.

The chain uses TRBV14 and TRBJ1-1; D ambiguous. The CDR3 has 15 residues. CDR1 SGHDN and CDR2 FVKESK come from the germline V gene. V shed 4 bases and J shed 1 base, with 13 bases lying between them. Here the CDR3 reads CASSPKSSENTEAFF. The CDR3 nucleotides read TGTGCCAGCAGCCCCAAATCCAGCGAGAACACTGAAGCTTTCTTT.

V and J are TRBV4-2 and TRBJ2-7; maybe TRBD2 (6 bases). The J call may be wrong; the DNA end is better matched by TRBJ2-5. In germline, CDR1 is LGHNA, CDR2 YNFKEQ. This CDR3 spans 15 amino acids. CDR3: CASSGGIGSGETQYF. DNA for the CDR3: TGTGCCAGCAGCGGCGGGATCGGGAGCGGGGAGACCCAGTACTTC.

In this sample, this clonotype turned up a few times. The chain carries TRBV24-1 and TRBJ2-3, with D perhaps being TRBD1 or TRBD2 (5 bases each). CDR3 size: 16 residues. Trimming took off 3 bases at V and 3 bases at J, with 15 bases between the two ends. Germline values: CDR1 KGHDR, CDR2 SFDVKD. The CDR3 DNA follows: TGTGCCACCAGTGATAAGATAGGGTGGGGGACAGATACGCAGTATTTT. It translates to CATSDKIGWGTDTQYF.

V gene TRBV7-2 combines with J gene TRBJ2-5; D unclear. This CDR3 contains 14 residues. CDR1 is SGHTA, CDR2 FQGNSA, per germline. Deletions cut 4 bases from V and 4 bases from J, with 13 bases between. CDR3 nucleotide sequence: TGTGCCAGCAGCTCGGTGGCAGTACGAGAGACCCAGTACTTC. Protein product: CASSSVAVRETQYF.

The rearrangement links TRBV7-2 to TRBJ2-1; D may be TRBD1 or TRBD2 (6 bases each). Germline CDR1 and CDR2: SGHTA and FQGNSA. The CDR3 extends over 15 amino acids. The V end was cut by 4 bases, the J end by 12 bases, with 22 bases between. This CDR3 reads CASSSGPGAPDTQFF. Written as DNA, the CDR3 is TGTGCCAGCAGCTCGGGCCCGGGGGCCCCAGATACGCAGTTCTTC.

The gene calls are TRBV12-3 or TRBV12-4 and TRBJ2-7; D call uncertain. V was cut by 5 bases and J by 3 bases, with 11 bases left in between. The length of the CDR3 is 13 residues. The CDR3 sequence is CASSAPGFYEQYF. As DNA, the CDR3 is TGTGCCAGCAGTGCCCCCGGATTCTACGAGCAGTACTTC.

The table lists this clonotype with a few counts. The J gene is TRBJ1-2, the V gene TRBV25-1, with D possibly being TRBD1 (6 bases). CDR3 length: 17 residues. The ends were cut back, 1 base at V and 1 base at J, with 16 bases in the middle. CDR1 MGHDK and CDR2 SYGVNS come from the germline V gene. CDR3 sequence reads: CASSELGSTGINYGYTF. The DNA of the CDR3 is TGTGCCAGCAGTGAATTAGGTTCGACAGGCATTAACTATGGCTACACCTTC.

V is TRBV3-1 and J is TRBJ2-7, with 14 nucleotides matching TRBD2. The CDR3 extends over 15 amino acids. The V and J ends lost 4 bases and 6 bases, in that order; junction bases with no gene match: 5. Per the germline V gene, CDR1 is LGHDT and CDR2 is YNNKEL (reference sequence). The chain's CDR3 is CASSLPGLAGAEQYF. For the CDR3, the DNA is TGTGCCAGCAGCCTACCGGGACTAGCGGGAGCCGAGCAGTACTTC.

This clonotype was observed a single time. This chain links TRBV5-1 with TRBJ2-2; no clear D gene. The CDR3 length is 14 residues. V lost 5 bases and J 0 bases, leaving 8 bases between the germline ends. Germline V gives CDR1 SGHRS, CDR2 YFSETQ. CDR3 loop: CASSWLANTGELFF. The CDR3 region has the DNA TGCGCCAGCAGTTGGCTAGCGAACACCGGGGAGCTGTTTTTT.

This clonotype was picked up a small number of times. The rearrangement links TRBV7-9 to TRBJ1-2; the D is unclear. Per germline, CDR1 SEHNR and CDR2 FQNEAQ (reference sequence). The CDR3 runs to 13 residues. Trimming stripped 3 bases from V and 7 bases from J, with 12 bases between. The CDR3 bases are TGTGCCAGCAGCTTCTCCTCTGTAGGTGGCTACACCTTC. Its protein is CASSFSSVGGYTF.

Only a few counts were recorded for this clonotype. V usage is TRBV20-1 and J usage is TRBJ2-1; no clear D. This CDR3 has 16 residues. Germline V gives CDR1 DFQATT, CDR2 SNEGSKA (reference sequence). Trimming cost V 2 bases and J 0 bases, with 14 bases left between them. CDR3 loop: CSARNAARSSYNEQFF. CDR3 in DNA: TGCAGTGCTAGAAATGCAGCTCGCAGCTCCTACAATGAGCAGTTCTTC.

The CDR3 reads CASSGDVKNTEAFF. DNA of the CDR3: TGTGCCAGCAGTGGCGACGTAAAGAACACTGAAGCTTTCTTT. This chain joins TRBV7-3 and TRBJ1-1, with D unresolved. The germline V gene encodes CDR1 SGHTA and CDR2 FQGTGA. Trimming took 6 bases from V and 1 from J, leaving 12 bases between them. CDR3 length equals 14 residues.

This clonotype has only a few counts. CDR3 region: CASSLSVASDTQYF. CDR3 in DNA: TGCGCCAGCAGCTTGAGCGTAGCGTCAGATACGCAGTATTTT. This chain joins TRBV5-1 and TRBJ2-3; D perhaps matches TRBD2 (5 bases). There are 14 residues in the CDR3. V lost 1 base to trimming and J lost 4 bases, with 10 bases between them. Germline V gene data show CDR1 as SGHRS and CDR2 as YFSETQ.

The V call is TRBV7-9, the J call TRBJ2-1; unclear D gene. The CDR3 runs 13 residues. CDR1 and CDR2 (germline): SEHNR, FQNEAQ (reference sequence). V gave up 4 bases and J gave up 5 bases, with 9 bases separating them. CDR3 residues: CASSYRPDNEQFF. The CDR3 bases are TGTGCCAGCAGCTACCGACCGGACAATGAGCAGTTCTTC.

This clonotype was counted a single time. The chain recombines TRBV6-1 with TRBJ2-1; possible D gene TRBD1, 6 bases. Looked up from germline, CDR1 is MNHNS and CDR2 is SASEGT. The CDR3 contains 16 residues. Trimming shortened V by 8 bases and J by 3 bases, and 20 bases separated the two germline ends. The CDR3 spells CASGGPAGLLYNEQFF. The CDR3 DNA is TGTGCCAGCGGGGGCCCCGCAGGCCTACTCTACAATGAGCAGTTCTTC.

In its sample, this clonotype was seen a few times. In DNA form, the CDR3 reads TGTGCCACCAGCAGTGTCGGCGGGGGGGATCAGCCCCAGCATTTT. Protein: CATSSVGGGDQPQHF. The V gene is TRBV15, the J gene TRBJ1-5, with a tentative D call TRBD1 (5 bases). The germline V gene has CDR1 LNHNV and CDR2 YYDKDF (reference sequence). The CDR3 spans 15 residues. Trimming removed 3 bases at V and 5 bases at J, with 14 bases between.

The chain recombines TRBV2 with TRBJ2-6; D may match TRBD1 or TRBD2 (5 bases each). Trimming cost V 1 base and J 0 bases, with 13 bases left between them. The CDR3 consists of 18 residues. The germline gives CDR1 SNHLY, CDR2 FYNNEI. The CDR3 DNA follows: TGTGCCAGCAGTGAAGAAAGGGGACGTAGCTCTGGGGCCAACGTCCTGACTTTC. It yields the protein CASSEERGRSSGANVLTF.

This clonotype was picked up a small number of times. V is TRBV20-1 and J is TRBJ1-2; TRBD1 might be the D (6 bases). Germline V lookup: CDR1 DFQATT, CDR2 SNEGSKA (reference sequence). The CDR3 has 12 residues. Trimming removed 7 bases at V and 4 bases at J, with 13 bases between. CDR3 region: CSGRGGTYGYTF. CDR3 DNA sequence: TGCAGTGGCAGAGGGGGGACCTATGGCTACACCTTC.

This sequence joins TRBV7-2 and TRBJ2-7; 14 bases match TRBD2. The J call may be in error: the DNA end matches TRBJ2-5 better. The germline CDR1 and CDR2 sequences are SGHTA and FQGNSA. The CDR3 extends over 19 amino acids. The CDR3 nucleotides read TGTGCCAGCAGCTTAGTATTGGGACTAGCGGGAGAAGGGGGAGAGACCCAGTACTTC. It codes for CASSLVLGLAGEGGETQYF.

This chain joins TRBV10-3 and TRBJ1-2; a weak D match, TRBD1 (6 bases). The CDR3 runs to 14 residues. Trimming took 3 bases from V and 4 from J, leaving 12 bases between them. Per the germline V gene, CDR1 is ENHRY and CDR2 is SYGVKD. The CDR3 sequence: CAISDRQVFYGYTF. CDR3 sequence (DNA): TGTGCCATCAGTGATCGACAGGTGTTCTATGGCTACACCTTC.

This clonotype was observed a handful of times. The chain joins TRBV6-1 to TRBJ2-1; 12 positions match TRBD1. Unmatched junction bases numbered 6, after V lost 6 bases and J lost 0 bases. Looked up from germline, CDR1 is MNHNS and CDR2 is SASEGT. The CDR3 totals 17 residues. The CDR3 DNA sequence: TGTGCCAGCAGGGGACAGGGGGCCTTAAGCTCCTACAATGAGCAGTTCTTC. It is translated as CASRGQGALSSYNEQFF.